The present T cell receptor beta chain was sequenced within a study of CD8+ T cells in alopecia areata. Trimming took 8 bases from V and 7 from J, leaving 21 bases between them. The CDR3 loop spans 15 amino acids. Germline values: CDR1 LNHDA, CDR2 SQIVND (reference sequence). This clone was detected only a few times. RNA was extracted and reverse transcribed into cDNA as the sequencing template. Method: immunoSEQ multiplex PCR; TCRdb's copy keeps in-frame clones and lacks some. The sample has about 250,000 clones, 67% seen once. The rearrangement links TRBV19 to TRBJ2-1, with D perhaps given as TRBD1 or TRBD2 (5 bases each). Here the sequenced sample was CD4+ T cells sorted from blood, taken at week 0. This sequence was found in a human donor with alopecia areata. The CDR3 coding sequence is TGTGCCAGTGGCAGGCCAGGGACGGCTAGGAATGAGCAGTTCTTC. The encoded protein is CASGRPGTARNEQFF.